This is a list of T cell receptor beta chains from one sample in a study of T cells after posttransplantation cyclophosphamide. The assay was immunoSEQ multiplex PCR, and TCRdb's table has in-frame clones only and misses some. The table lists tens of thousands of clones, with no singletons. Sequencing was done on a sample of PBMCs. These receptors all stem from a man between 40 and 49 years old in good health, CMV-negative, and a related stem cell transplant donor. Each CDR3 is given with its conserved first and last residue. A D gene is named only where the DNA matches it firmly. Size values are once, few and many counts, or a class for expanded clones, and some rows have none.

j_gene: TRBJ2-5; abundance: few; v_gene: TRBV7-3; d_gene: TRBD1; CDR3aa: CASSYDRGGQETQYF; CDR3nt: TGTGCCAGCAGCTATGACAGGGGGGGCCAAGAGACCCAGTACTTC
j_gene: TRBJ2-1; abundance: NA; v_gene: TRBV7-2; d_gene: TRBD2; CDR3aa: CASSLRLAGGAEQFF; CDR3nt: TGTGCCAGCAGCTTAAGGCTAGCGGGAGGGGCTGAGCAGTTCTTC
j_gene: TRBJ2-3; abundance: NA; v_gene: TRBV2; d_gene: TRBD1; CDR3aa: CASSLGQGGGDTQYF; CDR3nt: TGTGCCAGCAGTCTGGGACAGGGGGGCGGGGATACGCAGTATTTT
j_gene: TRBJ2-6; abundance: many; v_gene: TRBV5-1; d_gene: NA; CDR3aa: CASMQGVGFSGANVLTF; CDR3nt: TGCGCCAGCATGCAGGGCGTTGGGTTCTCTGGGGCCAACGTCCTGACTTTC
j_gene: TRBJ2-7; abundance: many; v_gene: TRBV7-2; d_gene: NA; CDR3aa: CASSSPDKAYEQYF; CDR3nt: TGTGCCAGCAGCTCTCCAGACAAGGCCTACGAGCAGTACTTC
j_gene: TRBJ2-7; abundance: NA; v_gene: TRBV6-1; d_gene: NA; CDR3aa: CASTSGSEQYF; CDR3nt: TGTGCCAGCACATCAGGCTCCGAGCAGTACTTC
j_gene: TRBJ2-1; abundance: many; v_gene: TRBV7-8; d_gene: NA; CDR3aa: CASSFIGVNEQFF; CDR3nt: TGTGCCAGCAGCTTTATTGGAGTCAATGAGCAGTTCTTC
j_gene: TRBJ1-6; abundance: NA; v_gene: TRBV5-1; d_gene: NA; CDR3aa: CASSLDGVAALHF; CDR3nt: TGCGCCAGCAGCTTGGATGGGGTAGCGGCCCTCCACTTT
j_gene: TRBJ1-1; abundance: many; v_gene: TRBV30; d_gene: TRBD1; CDR3aa: CAWSATGGWGAFF; CDR3nt: TGTGCCTGGAGTGCAACAGGGGGCTGGGGAGCTTTCTTT
j_gene: TRBJ2-5; abundance: few; v_gene: TRBV2; d_gene: TRBD2; CDR3aa: CASSGLAGEETQYF; CDR3nt: TGTGCCAGCAGTGGACTAGCGGGAGAAGAGACCCAGTACTTC
j_gene: TRBJ2-4; abundance: many; v_gene: TRBV29-1; d_gene: NA; CDR3aa: CSVEPQGRHIQYF; CDR3nt: TGCAGCGTTGAACCACAGGGCAGGCACATTCAGTACTTC
j_gene: TRBJ1-5; abundance: many; v_gene: TRBV28; d_gene: NA; CDR3aa: CASSSGGLDQPQHF; CDR3nt: TGTGCCAGCAGTTCTGGGGGCTTGGATCAGCCCCAGCATTTT
j_gene: TRBJ2-3; abundance: NA; v_gene: TRBV6-4; d_gene: NA; CDR3aa: CASSSNYRTSTDTQYF; CDR3nt: TGTGCCAGCAGTTCCAATTATAGGACTAGCACAGATACGCAGTATTTT
j_gene: TRBJ1-2; abundance: many; v_gene: TRBV6-5; d_gene: NA; CDR3aa: CASSYGGGSYGYTF; CDR3nt: TGTGCCAGCAGTTACGGGGGAGGGTCCTATGGCTACACCTTC
j_gene: TRBJ1-4; abundance: many; v_gene: TRBV9; d_gene: TRBD1; CDR3aa: CASSPAPGTGSNEKLFF; CDR3nt: TGTGCCAGCAGCCCCGCACCCGGGACAGGCTCTAATGAAAAACTGTTTTTT
j_gene: TRBJ1-2; abundance: many; v_gene: TRBV5-6; d_gene: TRBD1; CDR3aa: CASRGQAKNYGYTF; CDR3nt: TGTGCCAGCAGGGGACAGGCGAAAAACTATGGCTACACCTTC
j_gene: TRBJ1-3; abundance: many; v_gene: TRBV5-1; d_gene: NA; CDR3aa: CASSLAKPNSGNTIYF; CDR3nt: TGCGCCAGCAGCTTGGCCAAGCCCAACTCTGGAAACACCATATATTTT
j_gene: TRBJ1-1; abundance: many; v_gene: TRBV14; d_gene: NA; CDR3aa: CASSQDGGSINTEAFF; CDR3nt: TGTGCCAGCAGCCAAGATGGGGGCAGCATAAACACTGAAGCTTTCTTT
j_gene: TRBJ1-1; abundance: medium-sized; v_gene: TRBV27; d_gene: TRBD1; CDR3aa: CASSLTGGTEAFF; CDR3nt: TGTGCCAGCAGCCTTACAGGGGGCACTGAAGCTTTCTTT
j_gene: TRBJ1-2; abundance: many; v_gene: TRBV19; d_gene: NA; CDR3aa: CASTERNYGYTF; CDR3nt: TGTGCCAGTACCGAACGGAACTATGGCTACACCTTC
j_gene: TRBJ1-1; abundance: many; v_gene: TRBV7-6; d_gene: TRBD1; CDR3aa: CASSLAGQGSTEAFF; CDR3nt: TGTGCCAGCAGCTTAGCGGGACAGGGAAGCACTGAAGCTTTCTTT
j_gene: TRBJ2-3; abundance: many; v_gene: TRBV6-5; d_gene: TRBD2; CDR3aa: CASRSGTSGWDTQYF; CDR3nt: TGTGCCAGCAGGTCGGGGACTAGCGGGTGGGATACGCAGTATTTT
j_gene: TRBJ1-1; abundance: many; v_gene: TRBV7-3; d_gene: NA; CDR3aa: CASSSTPGVSAFF; CDR3nt: TGTGCCAGCAGCTCTACACCGGGTGTCTCAGCTTTCTTT
j_gene: TRBJ2-3; abundance: few; v_gene: TRBV28; d_gene: TRBD2; CDR3aa: CASSSPAGGRADTQYF; CDR3nt: TGTGCCAGCAGTTCACCAGCGGGAGGTCGGGCAGATACGCAGTATTTT
j_gene: TRBJ2-1; abundance: many; v_gene: TRBV11-3; d_gene: TRBD2; CDR3aa: CASSPREREGEQFF; CDR3nt: TGTGCCAGCAGCCCCCGGGAGCGGGAAGGTGAGCAGTTCTTC
j_gene: TRBJ1-2; abundance: NA; v_gene: TRBV7-2; d_gene: NA; CDR3aa: CASSLLGVLDGYTF; CDR3nt: TGTGCCAGCAGCTTGCTAGGGGTTCTGGATGGCTACACCTTC
j_gene: TRBJ2-1; abundance: many; v_gene: TRBV7-6; d_gene: TRBD2; CDR3aa: CASKEGREYNEQFF; CDR3nt: TGTGCCAGCAAGGAAGGGAGGGAATACAATGAGCAGTTCTTC
j_gene: TRBJ1-6; abundance: many; v_gene: TRBV2; d_gene: TRBD1; CDR3aa: CASSEGQGRRTLHF; CDR3nt: TGTGCCAGCAGTGAGGGACAGGGGCGGCGGACCCTCCACTTT
j_gene: TRBJ1-1; abundance: many; v_gene: TRBV13; d_gene: TRBD1; CDR3aa: CASSPTDRENTEAFF; CDR3nt: TGTGCCAGCAGCCCCACCGACAGGGAGAACACTGAAGCTTTCTTT
j_gene: TRBJ2-3; abundance: few; v_gene: TRBV11-2; d_gene: TRBD2; CDR3aa: CASSFRRESDTQYF; CDR3nt: TGTGCCAGCAGCTTTCGGCGGGAGAGTGATACGCAGTATTTT
j_gene: TRBJ2-1; abundance: many; v_gene: TRBV11-3; d_gene: TRBD1; CDR3aa: CASSGRTGTGNEQFF; CDR3nt: TGTGCCAGCAGCGGACGGACAGGGACTGGCAATGAGCAGTTCTTC
j_gene: TRBJ2-5; abundance: many; v_gene: TRBV12-5; d_gene: NA; CDR3aa: CASGLTEETQYF; CDR3nt: TGTGCTAGTGGTTTAACAGAAGAGACCCAGTACTTC
j_gene: TRBJ1-1; abundance: many; v_gene: TRBV5-1; d_gene: TRBD1; CDR3aa: CASSSGGMGTEAFF; CDR3nt: TGCGCCAGCAGCTCAGGGGGAATGGGCACTGAAGCTTTCTTT
j_gene: TRBJ1-5; abundance: many; v_gene: TRBV6-6; d_gene: NA; CDR3aa: CASSFGGIAQPQHF; CDR3nt: TGTGCCAGCAGTTTTGGGGGGATTGCTCAGCCCCAGCATTTT
j_gene: TRBJ1-4; abundance: many; v_gene: TRBV6-5; d_gene: TRBD1; CDR3aa: CASSTGTGDEKLFF; CDR3nt: TGTGCCAGCAGTACCGGGACAGGGGACGAAAAACTGTTTTTT
j_gene: TRBJ2-7; abundance: many; v_gene: TRBV2; d_gene: NA; CDR3aa: CASSVARVSYEQYF; CDR3nt: TGTGCCAGCAGTGTGGCCAGGGTCTCCTACGAGCAGTACTTC
j_gene: TRBJ1-2; abundance: few; v_gene: TRBV18; d_gene: NA; CDR3aa: CASSDSRATNYGYTF; CDR3nt: TGTGCCAGCTCCGATTCACGAGCAACTAACTATGGCTACACCTTC
j_gene: TRBJ1-6; abundance: many; v_gene: TRBV11-2; d_gene: NA; CDR3aa: CASSSVAYNSPLHF; CDR3nt: TGTGCCAGCAGCTCCGTTGCCTATAATTCACCCCTCCACTTT
j_gene: TRBJ1-5; abundance: few; v_gene: TRBV23-1; d_gene: TRBD1; CDR3aa: CASTPGQGRQPQHF; CDR3nt: TGCGCCAGCACTCCCGGACAGGGGAGACAGCCCCAGCATTTT
j_gene: TRBJ1-1; abundance: many; v_gene: TRBV6-5; d_gene: NA; CDR3aa: CASSAPGRTFF; CDR3nt: TGTGCCAGCAGTGCCCCAGGGAGGACTTTCTTT
j_gene: TRBJ1-2; abundance: many; v_gene: TRBV4-3; d_gene: NA; CDR3aa: CASSQDRGNYTF; CDR3nt: TGCGCCAGCAGCCAAGATCGAGGGAACTACACCTTC
j_gene: TRBJ1-1; abundance: few; v_gene: TRBV25-1; d_gene: TRBD1; CDR3aa: CASSGMTGRMNTEAFF; CDR3nt: TGTGCCAGCAGTGGGATGACAGGGAGGATGAACACTGAAGCTTTCTTT
j_gene: TRBJ1-2; abundance: NA; v_gene: TRBV27; d_gene: TRBD1; CDR3aa: CASSPRQGQNYGYTF; CDR3nt: TGTGCCAGCAGTCCGAGACAGGGGCAAAACTATGGCTACACCTTC
j_gene: TRBJ2-1; abundance: few; v_gene: TRBV12-2; d_gene: NA; CDR3aa: CASSRGAEQFF; CDR3nt: TGTGCCAGCAGCCGCGGGGCTGAGCAGTTCTTC
j_gene: TRBJ2-1; abundance: many; v_gene: TRBV6-7; d_gene: TRBD2; CDR3aa: CAKLAGASNEQFF; CDR3nt: TGTGCCAAATTAGCGGGGGCCTCCAATGAGCAGTTCTTC
j_gene: TRBJ1-4; abundance: many; v_gene: TRBV11-2; d_gene: NA; CDR3aa: CASSRLATNEKLFF; CDR3nt: TGTGCCAGCAGTCGATTAGCAACTAATGAAAAACTGTTTTTT
j_gene: TRBJ1-2; abundance: many; v_gene: TRBV11-1; d_gene: NA; CDR3aa: CASSSTSTLDGYTF; CDR3nt: TGTGCCAGCAGCTCGACTTCAACCTTGGATGGCTACACCTTC
j_gene: TRBJ2-7; abundance: NA; v_gene: TRBV2; d_gene: TRBD1; CDR3aa: CASRAGTGSYEQYF; CDR3nt: TGTGCCAGCAGGGCCGGGACAGGGTCCTACGAGCAGTACTTC
j_gene: TRBJ2-1; abundance: few; v_gene: TRBV7-2; d_gene: NA; CDR3aa: CASRIARELFF; CDR3nt: TGTGCCAGCAGAATAGCCCGGGAGTTGTTCTTC
j_gene: TRBJ1-6; abundance: many; v_gene: TRBV5-4; d_gene: TRBD1; CDR3aa: CASSSGQAGLESPLHF; CDR3nt: TGTGCCAGCAGCTCGGGACAGGCGGGGTTGGAATCACCCCTCCACTTT
j_gene: TRBJ2-5; abundance: many; v_gene: TRBV2; d_gene: NA; CDR3aa: CASTDSGQTQYF; CDR3nt: TGTGCCAGTACTGACAGTGGACAGACCCAGTACTTC
j_gene: TRBJ2-3; abundance: NA; v_gene: TRBV27; d_gene: NA; CDR3aa: CASSFTRADTQYF; CDR3nt: TGTGCCAGCAGTTTCACTAGGGCAGATACGCAGTATTTT